These 24 T cell receptor beta chains were sequenced from one sample in a study of T cells in Graves' hyperthyroidism and ophthalmopathy. RNA transcripts served as the template for amplifying TCR beta CDR3 regions. Researchers ran a first-round RT-PCR on the TCR CDR3 using the HTBI primer set. From the multiplex PCR reads, TCRdb called clonotypes with MiXCR, one entry per CDR3 protein. The sample has more than 650,000 distinct CDR3 sequences, around 15% seen once; the top ten hold about 10%. The material sequenced was blood. These TCRs come from a woman between 18 and 29 years old with Graves' hyperthyroidism.

The J gene is TRBJ1-6, the V gene TRBV12-3 or TRBV12-4; 7 positions agree with TRBD1. The CDR3 length is 12 residues. Losses at the gene ends were 5 bases for V and 16 bases for J; bases not matched to a gene: 8. The CDR3 here is CASSPRDRPLHF. DNA for the CDR3: TGTGCCAGCAGTCCCCGGGACAGACCTCTCCACTTT.

In this sample, this clonotype turned up once. Given a much more abundant clone one base away, this may be a read error. V is TRBV20-1 and J is TRBJ2-7; D assignment may be TRBD1 or TRBD2 (5 bases each). The CDR3 runs 13 residues. The germline CDR1 and CDR2 sequences are DFQATT and SNEGSKA (reference sequence). V dropped 6 bases and J dropped 2 bases, with 14 bases sitting between them. In nucleotides, the CDR3 is TGCAGTGCCCGTAGTGGGGGAACCTACGAGCAGTACTTC. It encodes CSARSGGTYEQYF.

This clonotype was observed many times. The rearrangement links TRBV6-5 to TRBJ2-7; D remains ambiguous. The germline V gene has CDR1 MNHEY and CDR2 SVGAGI. Trimming removed 2 bases from V and 7 bases from J, with 3 bases in between. The CDR3 contains 10 residues. The CDR3, as DNA: TGTGCCAGCAGTTACCCTGAGCAGTACTTC. The encoded protein is CASSYPEQYF.

This clonotype showed up just a few times. The V gene is TRBV4-3, the J gene TRBJ2-5; 15 bases fit TRBD2. CDR1 LGHNA and CDR2 YSLEER come from the germline V gene. Germline trimming cut 1 base from V and 1 base from J; bases unmatched to any gene: 4. CDR3 size: 18 residues. CDR3 coding DNA: TGCGCCAGCAGCCAAGCGGGACTAGCGGGAGGTTCCCAAGAGACCCAGTACTTC. Translated: CASSQAGLAGGSQETQYF.

This clonotype was recorded at least ten times. This chain joins TRBV27 and TRBJ2-7; 13 bases align to TRBD2. Germline assignment: CDR1 MNHEY and CDR2 SMNVEV (reference sequence). After removal of 6 bases from V and 5 bases from J, the junction contained 10 bases not matched to a gene. CDR3 length: 16 amino acids. In DNA form, the CDR3 reads TGTGCCAGCAGCCACCTTAGGACTAGCGGGAGTCACGAGCAGTACTTC. Translating gives CASSHLRTSGSHEQYF.

This clonotype was detected ten times or more. The chain combines TRBV7-2 with TRBJ2-3; tentatively, D is TRBD1 (5 bases). The CDR3 runs to 17 residues. Germline CDR1 reads SGHTA; CDR2 reads FQGNSA. V lost 0 bases and J lost 1, with 14 bases in between. The CDR3 protein is CASSLALLWGGTDTQYF. The CDR3 DNA is TGTGCCAGCAGCTTAGCGCTCCTTTGGGGCGGCACAGATACGCAGTATTTT.

This clonotype occurred many times. V gene TRBV6-2 or TRBV6-3 combines with J gene TRBJ2-7; D may correspond to TRBD1 or TRBD2 (5 bases each). The V gene lost 6 bases and the J gene lost 1 base, with 22 bases spanning the gap. Germline V gene lookup returns CDR1 MNHEY and CDR2 SVGEGT. This CDR3 is 17 amino acids long. CDR3 nucleotides: TGTGCCAGCAGCCCCGCCGGGACGGACGAACTATCCTACGAGCAGTACTTC. This translates into CASSPAGTDELSYEQYF.

This chain uses TRBV7-2 with TRBJ2-7, with D hard to call. The CDR3 sequence is 14 residues long. From germline, CDR1 is SGHTA and CDR2 FQGNSA. V lost 1 base to trimming and J lost 1 base, with 8 bases between them. DNA of the CDR3: TGTGCCAGCAGCTTAGGCCCGACTTCCTACGAGCAGTACTTC. Its protein product is CASSLGPTSYEQYF.

The chain links TRBV7-3 to TRBJ2-3; D gene uncertain. The CDR3 is 14 amino acids. Germline lookup yields CDR1 SGHTA and CDR2 FQGTGA. Trimming stripped 5 bases from V and 0 bases from J, with 9 bases between. CDR3 in amino acids: CASSPIGSTDTQYF. In DNA, the CDR3 is TGTGCCAGCAGCCCAATTGGAAGCACAGATACGCAGTATTTT.

There are many counts of this clonotype. The gene calls are TRBV6-6 and TRBJ1-2; D not certain. The CDR3 contains 12 residues. Per germline, CDR1 MNHNY and CDR2 SVGAGI (reference sequence). The V end lost 2 bases, the J end lost 3 bases, and 4 bases lay between the germline ends. The CDR3 nucleotides read TGTGCCAGCAGTTACGCTGACTATGGCTACACCTTC. Its translation: CASSYADYGYTF.

This clonotype has a count of ten or more. The CDR3, as DNA: TGTGCCAGCAGCCGGACAGTATTTGGCGAAAAACTGTTTTTT. The encoded protein is CASSRTVFGEKLFF. The chain is built from TRBV28 and TRBJ1-4, with a possible D match to TRBD1 (6 bases). The V gene lost 6 bases and the J gene lost 8 bases, with 16 bases spanning the gap. The CDR3 is made up of 14 amino acids. Germline assignment: CDR1 MDHEN and CDR2 SYDVKM.

This clonotype was detected ten times or more. The genes are TRBV20-1 and TRBJ2-1; D may correspond to TRBD1 or TRBD2 (5 bases each). CDR1 and CDR2 from the germline V gene are DFQATT and SNEGSKA (reference sequence). CDR3 size: 12 residues. V lost 6 bases and J 7 bases, leaving 13 bases between the germline ends. The CDR3 nucleotides are TGCAGTGCGAGGGACCAGGATAATGAGCAGTTCTTC. It specifies CSARDQDNEQFF.

This clonotype was counted only a few times. This chain connects TRBV25-1 to TRBJ2-1, with D tentatively TRBD2 (5 bases). The germline V gene encodes CDR1 MGHDK and CDR2 SYGVNS. This CDR3 is built from 16 residues. The V gene lost 2 bases and the J gene lost 0 bases, with 11 bases spanning the gap. This CDR3 is CASSEAASSSYNEQFF. The DNA of the CDR3 is TGTGCCAGCAGTGAAGCGGCTAGCAGCTCCTACAATGAGCAGTTCTTC.

The V call is TRBV14, the J call TRBJ2-3; D gene unclear. The CDR3 spans 14 residues. Deletions cut 1 base from V and 1 base from J, with 6 bases between. From germline, CDR1 is SGHDN and CDR2 FVKESK. The CDR3 bases are TGTGCCAGCAGCCAAGGGGTCGGCACAGATACGCAGTATTTT. This sequence encodes CASSQGVGTDTQYF. Full variable domain (outside the CDR3, taken from reference TRBV14 and TRBJ2-3): EAGVTQFPSHSVIEKGQTVTLRCDPISGHDNLYWYRRVMGKEIKFLLHFVKESKQDESGMPNNRFLAERTGGTYSTLKVQPAELEDSGVYFCASSQGVGTDTQYFGPGTRLTVL.

This clonotype was seen at least ten times. This rearrangement joins TRBV14 to TRBJ1-2; a weak D match, TRBD1 (6 bases). The ends were cut back, 4 bases at V and 3 bases at J, with 15 bases in the middle. The CDR3 is 15 residues long. Germline V gene lookup returns CDR1 SGHDN and CDR2 FVKESK. The CDR3 here is CASSPGTTDYYGYTF. Here the CDR3 DNA reads TGTGCCAGCAGCCCAGGGACAACGGATTACTATGGCTACACCTTC.

The genes are TRBV27 and TRBJ1-5, with D unclear. CDR1 MNHEY and CDR2 SMNVEV come from the germline V gene (reference sequence). Trimming cost V 0 bases and J 7 bases, with 13 bases left between them. The CDR3 totals 15 residues. The CDR3 is CASSLSGYLGQPQHF. DNA for the CDR3: TGTGCCAGCAGTTTATCAGGGTATCTGGGACAGCCCCAGCATTTT.

The genes are TRBV2 and TRBJ1-5; possibly TRBD1 for D (5 bases). The V and J ends lost 6 bases and 5 bases respectively, with 14 bases between them. Germline V gives CDR1 SNHLY, CDR2 FYNNEI. This CDR3 comprises 14 residues. The CDR3 reads CASRDTGGYQPQHF. CDR3 coding DNA: TGTGCCAGCAGGGACACTGGAGGGTATCAGCCCCAGCATTTT.

This clonotype was picked up a small number of times. The rearrangement uses TRBV5-5 and TRBJ2-5, with TRBD1 matching 8 bases. The junction had 10 bases not matched to a gene; V was cut back by 4 bases and J by 11 bases. The CDR3 contains 13 residues. CDR1 and CDR2 (germline): SGHKS, YYEKEE (reference sequence). The CDR3: CASSQTGADGQYF. Written as DNA, the CDR3 is TGTGCCAGCAGCCAGACAGGGGCAGACGGACAGTACTTC.

The table lists this clonotype with a count of one. This chain links TRBV28 with TRBJ2-7, with 14 bases identical to TRBD2. V was pared by 6 bases and J by 5 bases, with 6 bases of the junction left unmatched. CDR3 length: 15 amino acids. Germline CDR1 reads MDHEN; CDR2 reads SYDVKM. The CDR3 loop reads CASSRGLAGEDEQYF. Here the CDR3 DNA reads TGTGCCAGCAGCCGGGGACTAGCGGGAGAGGACGAGCAGTACTTC. The full variable domain, its missing parts supplied by reference TRBV28 and TRBJ2-7, is DVKVTQSSRYLVKRTGEKVFLECVQDMDHENMFWYRQDPGLGLRLIYFSYDVKMKEKGDIPEGYSVSREKKERFSLILESASTNQTSMYLCASSRGLAGEDEQYFGPGTRLTVT.

This clonotype was seen repeatedly, ten times or more. The CDR3 DNA sequence: TGCAGTGCCTACCTCTCCGGCGTCCGAAACTATGGCTACACCTTC. It encodes CSAYLSGVRNYGYTF. The V and J genes are TRBV20-1 and TRBJ1-2; D is unclear. Germline assignment: CDR1 DFQATT and CDR2 SNEGSKA (reference sequence). CDR3 length: 15 residues. The V gene lost 6 bases and the J gene lost 2 bases, with 19 bases spanning the gap.

This clonotype was counted at least ten times. This CDR3 is CASSLGLITGELFF. CDR3 coding DNA: TGTGCCAGCAGCTTAGGACTAATCACCGGGGAGCTGTTTTTT. The chain is built from TRBV11-1 and TRBJ2-2; possibly TRBD2 for D (5 bases). V was trimmed by 1 base and J by 4 bases, leaving 7 bases between them. Germline assignment: CDR1 SGHAT and CDR2 FQDESV (reference sequence). There are 14 residues in the CDR3.

Many counts were recorded for this clonotype. The chain recombines TRBV27 with TRBJ1-1; the D gene is possibly TRBD1 (5 bases). The CDR3 totals 17 residues. Trimming stripped 3 bases from V and 4 bases from J, with 21 bases between. Germline V gives CDR1 MNHEY, CDR2 SMNVEV (reference sequence). CDR3 sequence (DNA): TGTGCCAGCAGTTTGGCGCTGACCGGGACGGCCTTCACTGAAGCTTTCTTT. Translating gives CASSLALTGTAFTEAFF.

The chain combines TRBV2 with TRBJ1-5; a weak D match, TRBD1 (5 bases). CDR1 and CDR2 (germline): SNHLY, FYNNEI. This CDR3 region has 13 residues. V shed 7 bases and J shed 9 bases, with 16 bases lying between them. CDR3 residues: CASTGALRRPQHF. In nucleotides, the CDR3 is TGTGCCAGCACCGGGGCACTTAGGAGGCCCCAGCATTTT.

On this clonotype itself: Given a much more abundant clone one base away, this may be a read error. The chain is built from TRBV2 and TRBJ2-2, with TRBD2 matching 9 bases. V lost 4 bases and J lost 4; bases outside the gene matches: 4. In germline, CDR1 is SNHLY, CDR2 FYNNEI. The CDR3 has 15 residues. The CDR3 region has the DNA TGTGCCAGCAGTGGGACTAGCGCGAGCACCGGGGAGCTGTTTTTT. This codes for CASSGTSASTGELFF. The full variable domain, its missing parts supplied by reference TRBV2 and TRBJ2-2, is EPEVTQTPSHQVTQMGQEVILRCVPISNHLYFYWYRQILGQKVEFLVSFYNNEISEKSEIFDDQFSVERPDGSNFTLKIRSTKLEDSAMYFCASSGTSASTGELFFGEGSRLTVL.